Following are 17 T cell receptor beta chains from one sample sequenced in a study of molecular identifiers for immune sequencing clone quantification. TCRdb processed the PCR reads anew with MiXCR; each CDR3 protein has one entry. The data hold about 100,000 distinct CDR3 sequences, with roughly 34% observed a single time. The specimen was naive CD8+ T cells from blood, with Jurkat cell RNA spiked in. Subset indicated: FACS-sorted CD8+CD4-CCR7+CD45RA+ naive T cells. These receptors were obtained from a human donor in good health. Some libraries in this study had Jurkat cell RNA spiked in.

The gene calls are TRBV10-3 and TRBJ2-7; D call uncertain. Germline V CDR1 and CDR2: ENHRY, SYGVKD. The CDR3 sequence is 15 residues long. Trimming took 4 bases from V and 1 from J, leaving 14 bases between them. The chain's CDR3 is CAISVRSQMSYEQYF. CDR3 sequence (DNA): TGTGCCATCAGTGTTAGGTCTCAGATGTCCTACGAGCAGTACTTC.

The chain uses TRBV20-1 and TRBJ1-1; D unresolved. The CDR3 contains 13 residues. With 6 bases removed from V and 4 bases from J, the gap between germline ends came to 15 bases. Germline CDR1 is DFQATT and CDR2 is SNEGSKA (reference sequence). Written as DNA, the CDR3 is TGCAGTGCAACCCCCCCTGCGTTCACTGAAGCTTTCTTT. Amino acid sequence: CSATPPAFTEAFF.

Details on this clonotype: A read error may be the cause here, since a much bigger clone is one base away. The V gene is TRBV25-1, the J gene TRBJ2-3; D tentatively fits TRBD1 or TRBD2 (5 bases each). Between the trimmed V and J ends, which lost 8 bases and 4 bases, there was a span of 22 bases. The CDR3 length is 16 residues. The germline CDR1 and CDR2 sequences are MGHDK and SYGVNS. The CDR3 nucleotides read TGTGCCAGCTGTGCTAGGGACGGTCCAGAACCAGATACGCAGTATTTT. Translated: CASCARDGPEPDTQYF.

A note on this clonotype: This clone may be a read error of a much larger clone one base away. Here the CDR3 reads CASSFKGSRQGKIEEPQYF. As DNA, the CDR3 is TGTGCCAGCAGCTTTAAGGGAAGCCGACAGGGTAAAATCGAAGAGCCCCAGTACTTC. The rearrangement uses TRBV7-9 and TRBJ2-5; 7 bases line up with TRBD1. This CDR3 has 19 residues. Germline V lookup: CDR1 SEHNR, CDR2 FQNEAQ (reference sequence).

Concerning this clonotype itself: A read error may be the cause here, since a much bigger clone is one base away. The CDR3 reads CSDGERDERTQYF. The CDR3, as DNA: TGCAGCGATGGGGAGAGGGATGAGAGGACCCAGTACTTC. The chain links TRBV29-1 to TRBJ2-5, with a possible D match to TRBD2 (5 bases). This CDR3 contains 13 residues. The V gene lost 7 bases and the J gene lost 7 bases, with 19 bases spanning the gap. The V gene's germline CDR1 is SQVTM and CDR2 ANQGSEA. The whole variable domain, filled in from reference TRBV29-1 and TRBJ2-5, reads SAVISQKPSRDICQRGTSLTIQCQVDSQVTMMFWYRQQPGQSLTLIATANQGSEATYESGFVIDKFPISRPNLTFSTLTVSNMSPEDSSIYLCSDGERDERTQYFGPGTRLLVL.

This clonotype came up many times. This chain's CDR3 is CASSSTGYTEAFF. The DNA for the CDR3 is TGTGCCAGCAGTTCAACAGGGTACACTGAAGCTTTCTTT. The chain is built from TRBV7-9 and TRBJ1-1; D is perhaps TRBD1 (6 bases). This CDR3 contains 13 residues. The V gene lost 6 bases and the J gene lost 3 bases, with 11 bases spanning the gap. The V gene's germline CDR1 is SEHNR and CDR2 FQNEAQ (reference sequence).

Note on this clonotype: Since a much larger clone is just one base distant, this may be a read error. This chain links TRBV25-1 with TRBJ2-7; TRBD1 aligns across 8 bases. V was pared by 2 bases and J by 2 bases, with 8 bases of the junction left unmatched. Per the germline V gene, CDR1 is MGHDK and CDR2 is SYGVNS. CDR3 length: 16 amino acids. The CDR3 coding sequence is TGTGCCAGCAGTGAAGGACAGGGTCCGGCCCCCTACGAGCAGTACTTC. Protein: CASSEGQGPAPYEQYF.

With respect to this clonotype: Its ends do not fully match the called genes, so a read error is possible. The chain is built from TRBV10-3 and TRBJ2-5; D may be TRBD1 (5 bases). CDR1 is ENHRY, CDR2 SYGVKD, per germline. The CDR3 sequence is 13 residues long. CDR3 coding DNA: TGTGCCATCAGTGGCCAGGGAAAAGAGACCCAGTGCTTC. Translating it yields CAISGQGKETQCF.

This clonotype was picked up many times. The rearrangement links TRBV4-2 to TRBJ2-6; D perhaps matches TRBD1 (5 bases). V was trimmed by 0 bases and J by 0 bases, leaving 9 bases between them. Germline lookup yields CDR1 LGHNA and CDR2 YNFKEQ. This CDR3 has 17 amino acids. Here the CDR3 DNA reads TGTGCCAGCAGCCAAGACGCGACAGTCTCTGGGGCCAACGTCCTGACTTTC. It specifies CASSQDATVSGANVLTF.

As regards this clonotype: The CDR3 does not end in the conserved phenylalanine or tryptophan, so this is likely a read error. The genes are TRBV4-2 and TRBJ2-7, with 9 nucleotides matching TRBD2. The CDR3 spans 17 residues. Germline V gene data show CDR1 as LGHNA and CDR2 as YNFKEQ. Trimming cost V 3 bases and J 3 bases; bases outside gene matches: 12. CDR3 residues: CASSHEGPLAGGYEQYI. The DNA for the CDR3 is TGTGCCAGCAGCCACGAGGGACCACTAGCGGGCGGCTACGAGCAGTACATC.

The CDR3 reads CASCTLVGAGEQYF. CDR3 sequence (DNA): TGTGCCAGCTGCACACTGGTTGGGGCGGGGGAGCAGTACTTC. The chain links TRBV7-9 to TRBJ2-7, with a possible D match to TRBD2 (6 bases). The CDR3 has 14 amino acids. The V gene lost 8 bases and the J gene lost 7 bases, with 21 bases spanning the gap. Per the germline V gene, CDR1 is SEHNR and CDR2 is FQNEAQ (reference sequence).

This clonotype came up many times. V gene TRBV6-5 combines with J gene TRBJ2-7; tentatively, D is TRBD2 (6 bases). Per the germline V gene, CDR1 is MNHEY and CDR2 is SVGAGI. The CDR3 totals 14 residues. Trimming stripped 0 bases from V and 3 bases from J, with 9 bases between. CDR3 loop: CASSYSSGGYEQYF. CDR3 nucleotides: TGTGCCAGCAGTTACTCTAGCGGAGGCTACGAGCAGTACTTC.

The table lists this clonotype with many counts. The chain joins TRBV5-6 to TRBJ2-6; D unresolved. The germline V and J ends were trimmed by 10 bases and 6 bases, with 8 bases remaining between them. CDR3 size: 11 residues. The germline V gene encodes CDR1 SGHDT and CDR2 YYEEEE. The CDR3 reads CASVQANVLTF. In DNA, the CDR3 is TGTGCCTCAGTTCAGGCCAACGTCCTGACTTTC. The full variable domain, completed using reference TRBV5-6 and TRBJ2-6, is DAGVTQSPTHLIKTRGQQVTLRCSPKSGHDTVSWYQQALGQGPQFIFQYYEEEERQRGNFPDRFSGHQFPNYSSELNVNALLLGDSALYLCASVQANVLTFGAGSRLTVL.

The rearrangement uses TRBV9 and TRBJ2-5; D not certain. Germline lookup yields CDR1 SGDLS and CDR2 YYNGEE. Trimming removed 0 bases from V and 5 bases from J, with 11 bases in between. The CDR3 covers 14 residues. CDR3 bases: TGTGCCAGCAGCGTAGCCGAGTCGCGGGAGACCCAGTACTTC. It codes for CASSVAESRETQYF.

About this clonotype: The junction departs from the called germline gene at one end, perhaps through a read error. The CDR3 DNA reads TGTGCCAGCAGCTTAGGCCCGGGACAGGGGTTGCACACCGGGGAGCTGATTTTT. Protein: CASSLGPGQGLHTGELIF. This chain uses TRBV13 with TRBJ2-2; 10 bases fit TRBD1. This CDR3 is 18 amino acids long. Germline CDR1 PRHDT, CDR2 FYEKMQ (reference sequence). Combining the CDR3 with reference TRBV13 and TRBJ2-2 gives the whole variable domain AAGVIQSPRHLIKEKRETATLKCYPIPRHDTVYWYQQGPGQDPQFLISFYEKMQSDKGSIPDRFSAQQFSDYHSELNMSSLELGDSALYFCASSLGPGQGLHTGELIFGEGSRLTVL.

This clonotype has only a few counts. The chain joins TRBV20-1 to TRBJ1-5, with a possible D match to TRBD1 (6 bases). CDR1 DFQATT and CDR2 SNEGSKA come from the germline V gene (reference sequence). The CDR3 runs 15 residues. V was shortened by 3 bases and J by 7 bases, with 19 bases between the two germline ends. In DNA form, the CDR3 reads TGCAGTGCTAGTATAGGGGACGGGGGCAGCCAGCCCCAGCATTTT. It specifies CSASIGDGGSQPQHF.

V usage is TRBV7-9 and J usage is TRBJ2-5, with 7 bases lining up with TRBD2. The CDR3 is 16 amino acids. The trim removed 4 bases at V and 2 bases at J, leaving 10 bases unmatched. The germline gives CDR1 SEHNR, CDR2 FQNEAQ (reference sequence). CDR3 in DNA: TGTGCCAGCAGCTCCCCTCTGCGGGAGAGGCAAGAGACCCAGTACTTC. It codes for CASSSPLRERQETQYF.